One T cell receptor beta chain is described in this entry. Its antigen is not known. A junction end diverges from the germline sequence, so it may reflect a read error. The sample comes from a study of T cells in Graves' hyperthyroidism and ophthalmopathy. TCR beta CDR3 regions were amplified from RNA. The HTBI set primed first-round TCR CDR3 RT-PCR. TCRdb re-called the multiplex PCR reads through MiXCR, storing one row per CDR3 protein. This repertoire shows roughly 600,000 distinct CDR3 sequences, about 14% found once; its top ten account for about an eighth. Germline CDR1 is SGHDT and CDR2 is YYEEEE. CDR3 length equals 15 residues. Notes on the study in general: Within blood appeared most thyroid clonotypes that had expanded above 0.001.

Sequenced material: blood. The rearrangement joins TRBV5-6 to TRBJ1-1, with a weak D call TRBD1 (5 bases). The receptor's source is a woman in her forties or fifties with Graves' ophthalmopathy. CDR3: CASSLGDRLNTEASF. The CDR3 coding sequence is TGTGCCAGCAGCTTGGGGGACCGTCTGAACACTGAAGCTTCCTTT.